The 9 T cell receptor beta chains in this list originate from one sample, sequenced in a study of T cell changes during pregnancy in multiple sclerosis. Measured with immunoSEQ multiplex PCR; TCRdb has only the in-frame clones, and not every one. The sample has around 88,000 clones; about 90% are singletons. The sequences come from peripheral blood, collected after pregnancy. Receptors originate from a female donor in good health, enrolled as a control in a pregnancy study.

On this clone itself: Mismatch with germline at one junction end may stem from a read error. Other DNA sequences of this sample code for an identical CDR3. The gene calls are TRBV7-7 and TRBJ2-5, with 8 positions matching TRBD1. CDR1 is SSHAT and CDR2 is FNYEAQ in the germline V gene (reference sequence). The CDR3 covers 14 residues. CDR3 DNA sequence: TGTGCTAGCAGCTACCAGGGGGCGGGAGAGACCCAGTACTTC. It specifies CASSYQGAGETQYF.

In regard to this clone: The sample contains more than one DNA sequence encoding this CDR3. V and J are TRBV11-2 and TRBJ1-1; D gene uncertain. The V and J ends lost 3 bases and 1 base respectively, with 9 bases between them. CDR3 length: 14 residues. Germline V gives CDR1 SGHAT, CDR2 FQNNGV. CDR3 residues: CASSLVGGNTEAFF. CDR3 DNA sequence: TGTGCCAGCAGCTTGGTTGGAGGGAACACTGAAGCTTTCTTT.

The rearrangement links TRBV6-1 to TRBJ2-7, with 7 nucleotides matching TRBD2. This CDR3 has 14 amino acids. The junction had 9 bases not matched to a gene; V was cut back by 6 bases and J by 4 bases. Germline CDR1 reads MNHNS; CDR2 reads SASEGT. The CDR3 loop reads CASRGEGTFYEQYF. As DNA, the CDR3 is TGTGCCAGCAGGGGGGAGGGGACGTTTTACGAGCAGTACTTC.

V and J are TRBV28 and TRBJ1-2, with TRBD1 as a possible D gene (5 bases). The CDR3 contains 20 residues. The V gene lost 5 bases and the J gene lost 1 base, with 29 bases spanning the gap. In germline, CDR1 is MDHEN, CDR2 SYDVKM. CDR3 loop: CASSPIEFRGEQPYNYGYTF. The CDR3 DNA follows: TGTGCCAGCAGTCCTATTGAATTTAGGGGTGAACAGCCTTATAACTATGGCTACACCTTC.

CDR3 region: CASTTATGWESSPLHF. Here the CDR3 DNA reads TGTGCCAGTACCACCGCCACAGGGTGGGAGAGTTCACCCCTCCACTTT. The V call is TRBV19, the J call TRBJ1-6; maybe TRBD1 (6 bases). V was clipped by 7 bases and J by 9 bases, with 22 bases between them. The CDR3 has 16 amino acids. CDR1 is LNHDA, CDR2 SQIVND, per germline (reference sequence).

This clone was seen once. V and J are TRBV27 and TRBJ2-1, with 7 positions matching TRBD1. V shed 6 bases and J 10 bases; nucleotides not matched to a gene: 6. CDR1 and CDR2 (germline): MNHEY, SMNVEV (reference sequence). The CDR3 has 12 residues. CDR3 residues: CASRSGGPEQFF. The CDR3 DNA reads as TGTGCCAGCAGATCAGGGGGACCGGAGCAGTTCTTC.

V and J are TRBV5-1 and TRBJ2-2; 7 bases line up with TRBD1. CDR3 size: 16 residues. V shed 7 bases and J 0 bases; nucleotides not matched to a gene: 9. The germline V gene has CDR1 SGHRS and CDR2 YFSETQ. This CDR3 is CASSYRDSTNTGELFF. The CDR3 DNA reads TGCGCCAGCTCGTACCGGGACAGCACGAACACCGGGGAGCTGTTTTTT.

This sequence joins TRBV11-2 and TRBJ1-5; D gene ambiguous. Trimming shortened V by 5 bases and J by 7 bases, and 12 bases separated the two germline ends. This CDR3 has 13 residues. CDR1 and CDR2 from the germline V gene are SGHAT and FQNNGV. CDR3 sequence reads: CASSPAGRQPQHF. The CDR3, as DNA: TGTGCCAGCAGCCCGGCCGGGAGGCAGCCCCAGCATTTT.

V gene TRBV5-5 combines with J gene TRBJ2-2; TRBD2 agrees at 8 bases. Germline V gives CDR1 SGHKS, CDR2 YYEKEE (reference sequence). The CDR3 runs 15 residues. V lost 4 bases, J lost 4 bases, and 6 bases stayed unmatched. The CDR3: CASSHSGEVTGELFF. In DNA form, the CDR3 reads TGTGCCAGCAGCCATAGCGGGGAGGTCACCGGGGAGCTGTTTTTT.